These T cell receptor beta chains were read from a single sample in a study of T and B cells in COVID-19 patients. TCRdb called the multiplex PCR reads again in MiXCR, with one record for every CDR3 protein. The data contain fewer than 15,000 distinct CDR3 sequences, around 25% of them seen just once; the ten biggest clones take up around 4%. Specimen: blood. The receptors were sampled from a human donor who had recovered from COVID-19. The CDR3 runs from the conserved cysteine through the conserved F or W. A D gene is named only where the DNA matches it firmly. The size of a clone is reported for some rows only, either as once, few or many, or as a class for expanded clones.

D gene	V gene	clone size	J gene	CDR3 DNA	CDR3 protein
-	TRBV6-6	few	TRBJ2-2	TGTGCCAGCATCCACGAAGGGGCCGGGTCGGCCGGGGAGCTGTTTTTT	CASIHEGAGSAGELFF
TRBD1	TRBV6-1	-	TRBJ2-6	TGTGCCAGCCGTGACAGGGGCTCTGGGGCCAACGTCCAGACTTTC	CASRDRGSGANVQTF
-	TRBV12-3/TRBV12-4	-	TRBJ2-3	TGTGCCAGCAGTTTCGGGGTTCCAGATACGCAGTATTTT	CASSFGVPDTQYF
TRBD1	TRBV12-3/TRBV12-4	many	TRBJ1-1	TGTGCCAGCAGTTGGACAGGGAACACTGAAGCTTTCTTT	CASSWTGNTEAFF
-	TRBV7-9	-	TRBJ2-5	TGTGCCAGCAGCTTATTAAGGGACGGAGAAGAGACCCAGTACTTC	CASSLLRDGEETQYF
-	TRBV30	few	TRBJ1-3	TGTGCCTGGAGTGTACACTATTCTGGAAACACCATATATTTT	CAWSVHYSGNTIYF
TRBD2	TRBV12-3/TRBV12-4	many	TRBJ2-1	TGTGCCAGCGATCGTAGCGGGAGTGATGAGCAGTTCTTC	CASDRSGSDEQFF
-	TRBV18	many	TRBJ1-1	TGTGCCAGCTCATCAAGCTTCACTGAAGCTTTCTTT	CASSSSFTEAFF
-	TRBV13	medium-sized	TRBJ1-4	TGTGCCAGCAGCTTAAAGGACAGTAATCGTGAAAAACTGTTTTTT	CASSLKDSNREKLFF
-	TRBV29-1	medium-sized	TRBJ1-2	TGCAGCGTTGCGGGTCTAGGGGGCTACACCTTC	CSVAGLGGYTF
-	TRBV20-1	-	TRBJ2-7	TGCAGTGCTAGAGATCGGTCCAGGCTGGCGAGGGAGCAGTACTTC	CSARDRSRLAREQYF
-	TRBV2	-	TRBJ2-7	TGTGCCAGCAGGGTAAGGGTACGGAGGGAGCAGTACTTC	CASRVRVRREQYF
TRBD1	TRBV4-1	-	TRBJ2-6	TGCGCCAGCAGCCAAGCCGGTCCGGGACAGGCCGACTCTGGGGCCAACGTCCTGACTTTC	CASSQAGPGQADSGANVLTF
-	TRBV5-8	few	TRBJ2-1	TGTGCCAGCAGCTTTAGTGGAGGAAGGCAGTTCTTC	CASSFSGGRQFF
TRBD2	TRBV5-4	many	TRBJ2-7	TGTGCCAGCAGTTCCTTTTCGGGGGGGGGATCCTACGAGCAGTACTTC	CASSSFSGGGSYEQYF
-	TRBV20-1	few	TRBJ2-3	TGCAGTGCTAGGCTTCCACACAGCACAGATACGCAGTATTTT	CSARLPHSTDTQYF
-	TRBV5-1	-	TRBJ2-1	TGCGCCAGCAGAACTCCGGGATCGCCCCGGGGTGAGCAGTTCTTC	CASRTPGSPRGEQFF
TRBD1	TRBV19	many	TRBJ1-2	TGTGCCAGTAGTACGTCGGGACAGGGTTCAAGAGACACCTTC	CASSTSGQGSRDTF
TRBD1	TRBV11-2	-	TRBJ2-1	TGTGCCAGCAGCACCCGTGGACAGGGGAGTTACAATGAGCAGTTCTTC	CASSTRGQGSYNEQFF
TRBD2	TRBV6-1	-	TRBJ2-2	TGTGCCAGCAGTTATACCGGGACTAGCGGGGGGGCCGGGGAGCTGTTTTTT	CASSYTGTSGGAGELFF
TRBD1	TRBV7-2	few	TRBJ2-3	TGTGCCAGCAGCCCCACAGGGGAGCTCTTTTCTGGCACAGATACGCAGTATTTT	CASSPTGELFSGTDTQYF
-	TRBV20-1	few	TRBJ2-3	TGCAGTGCTAGAGATGGACCCCCTACGCAGTATTTT	CSARDGPPTQYF
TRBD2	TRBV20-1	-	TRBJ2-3	TGCAGTGCCACGGGACTAGCGGAGATCACAGATACGCAGTATTTT	CSATGLAEITDTQYF
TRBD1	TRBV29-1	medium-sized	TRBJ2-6	TGCAGCGTTGGTGGACAGGGAGGTGTACCTGGGGCCAACGTCCTGACTTTC	CSVGGQGGVPGANVLTF
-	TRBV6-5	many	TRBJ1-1	TGTGCCAGCAGCCCGGGACGGGAGAACACTGAAGCTTTCTTT	CASSPGRENTEAFF
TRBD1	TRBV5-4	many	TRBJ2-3	TGTGCCAGCAGCCCCGGGACAGGCTTCCCAGATACGCAGTATTTT	CASSPGTGFPDTQYF
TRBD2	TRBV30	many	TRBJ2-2	TGTGCCTGGCAAGCGGGGCTGAACACCGGGGAGCTGTTTTTT	CAWQAGLNTGELFF
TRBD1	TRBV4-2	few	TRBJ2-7	TGTGCCAGCAGCTTACCGGACAGGGGGCGGTACGAGCAGTACTTC	CASSLPDRGRYEQYF
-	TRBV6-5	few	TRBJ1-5	TGTGCCAGCAGTTCCCGCTGGGGTAGCGGTCAGCCCCAGCATTTT	CASSSRWGSGQPQHF
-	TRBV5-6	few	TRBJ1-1	TGTGCCAGCAGGAACATCAGGGGGAACACTGAAGCTTTCTTT	CASRNIRGNTEAFF
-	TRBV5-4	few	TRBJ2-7	TGTGCCAGCAGCTCCCGACTAGAAACGGTACACGAGCAGTACTTC	CASSSRLETVHEQYF
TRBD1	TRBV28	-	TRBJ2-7	TGTGCCAGCAGGGATCCGACAGGGGCCACCTACGAGCAGTACTTC	CASRDPTGATYEQYF
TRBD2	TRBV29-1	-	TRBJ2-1	TGCAGCGTTGAATCCGGGGGGGCCTCTGAGCAGTTCTTC	CSVESGGASEQFF
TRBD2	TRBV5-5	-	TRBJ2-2	TGTGCCAGCAGCTTGGCAGCTAGCGGGAGGGATGACGGGGAGCTGTTTTTT	CASSLAASGRDDGELFF
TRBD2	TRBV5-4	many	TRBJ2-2	TGTGCCACCCAAGAATTTAGCGGGGGTTCCACCGGGGAGCTGTTTTTT	CATQEFSGGSTGELFF
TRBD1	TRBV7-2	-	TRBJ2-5	TGTGCCAGCAGCTACGGGACAGGGGGCGGCCAAGAGACCCAGTACTTC	CASSYGTGGGQETQYF
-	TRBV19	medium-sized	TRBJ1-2	TGTGCCAGTAGTTTCCCCTGGGACGGCTATGGCTACACCTTC	CASSFPWDGYGYTF
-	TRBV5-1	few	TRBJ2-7	TGCGCCAGCAGCTTGGCCCTGCAAGCCTACGAGCAGTACTTC	CASSLALQAYEQYF
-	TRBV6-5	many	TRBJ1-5	TGTGCCAGCAGTTACTCAAGACGGGACAATCAGCCCCAGCATTTT	CASSYSRRDNQPQHF
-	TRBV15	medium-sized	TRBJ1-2	TGTGCCACCAGCAGCCAGCCCAACTATGGCTACACCTTC	CATSSQPNYGYTF
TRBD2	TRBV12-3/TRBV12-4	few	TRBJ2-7	TGTGCCAGCAGTCAACGACTAGCGGGAGCATACTACGAGCAGTACTTC	CASSQRLAGAYYEQYF
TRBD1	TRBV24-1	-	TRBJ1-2	TGTGCCACCAGTGACACCGGGACAGGGGAGATGGGCTACACCTTC	CATSDTGTGEMGYTF
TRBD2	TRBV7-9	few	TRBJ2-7	TGTGCCAGCAGCTGGTGGACTAGCGGGAGCCCTTACGAGCAGTACTTC	CASSWWTSGSPYEQYF
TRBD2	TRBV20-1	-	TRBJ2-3	TGCAGTGCTAGGGTTCCGGGACTAGCGCTCGCAGATACGCAGTATTTT	CSARVPGLALADTQYF
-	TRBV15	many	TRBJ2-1	TGTGCCACCAGCAGAGATCAGAGGTATACCTACAATGAGCAGTTCTTC	CATSRDQRYTYNEQFF
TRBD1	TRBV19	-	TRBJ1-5	TGTGCCAGTAGTATGAGGCCAGGGGGTAATCAGCCCCAGCATTTT	CASSMRPGGNQPQHF
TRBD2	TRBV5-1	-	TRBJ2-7	TGCGCCAGCAGCTTTAGCGGGACAACCTACGAGCAGTACTTC	CASSFSGTTYEQYF
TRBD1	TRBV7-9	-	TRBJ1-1	TGTGCCAGCAGCCGGGACAGGTCGATTGAAGCTTTCTTT	CASSRDRSIEAFF
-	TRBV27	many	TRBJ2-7	TGTGCCAGCAGTTTATTGGCAGGGGCCACCTACGAGCAGTACTTC	CASSLLAGATYEQYF
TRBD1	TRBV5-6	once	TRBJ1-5	TGTGCCAGCAGCCGCGGGGACAGCGGTCAGCCCCAGCATTTT	CASSRGDSGQPQHF
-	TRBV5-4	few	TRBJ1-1	TGTGCCAGCAGCGGGGACGGGGGAGTGTATACTGAAGCTTTCTTT	CASSGDGGVYTEAFF